A selection of T cell receptor beta chains follows, all from one sample in a study of blood T cell dynamics during melanoma immunotherapy. Profiled with immunoSEQ multiplex PCR; TCRdb holds only in-frame clones, not every one. Among about 12,000 clones, 85% to 90% were seen once, and the ten largest hold around 4%. Specimen: blood, collected from a patient treated with checkpoint blockade. Receptors were obtained from a human donor with melanoma. The CDR3 runs from the conserved cysteine through the conserved F or W. Each record gives: J gene, clone size, V gene, D gene, CDR3 protein, CDR3 DNA. A D gene is named only where the DNA matches it firmly. Size values are once, few and many counts, or a class for expanded clones, and some rows have none.

>TRBJ2-5|-|TRBV27|-
CASSGLGGQETQYF
TGTGCCAGCAGTGGCCTCGGAGGACAAGAGACCCAGTACTTC
>TRBJ1-1|-|TRBV27|TRBD1
CASSPRQGLSTEAFF
TGTGCCAGCAGTCCCAGACAGGGGCTGAGCACTGAAGCTTTCTTT
>TRBJ2-1|-|TRBV6-1|-
CASREAYGRGPYNEQFF
TGTGCCAGCAGGGAAGCTTATGGGCGGGGGCCCTACAATGAGCAGTTCTTC
>TRBJ2-1|-|TRBV5-4|TRBD2
CASSLSGTSGRNEQFF
TGTGCCAGCAGCTTATCCGGGACTAGCGGGAGGAATGAGCAGTTCTTC
>TRBJ1-1|-|TRBV6-6|-
CASSPRGGGTEAFF
TGTGCCAGCAGTCCACGGGGGGGAGGAACTGAAGCTTTCTTT
>TRBJ2-5|-|TRBV9|TRBD2
CASSTGGLAGPQETQYF
TGTGCCAGCAGCACCGGCGGCCTAGCGGGCCCGCAAGAGACCCAGTACTTC
>TRBJ2-7|-|TRBV6-5|-
CASSYDGRGRYEQYF
TGTGCCAGCAGTTACGACGGGAGGGGGCGCTACGAGCAGTACTTC
>TRBJ2-7|-|TRBV5-1|-
CASSLQWGVSYEQYF
TGCGCCAGCAGCTTACAATGGGGGGTCTCCTACGAGCAGTACTTC
>TRBJ1-2|-|TRBV4-1|TRBD1
CASSLQAGQGYGYTF
TGCGCCAGCAGCCTTCAAGCCGGACAGGGCTATGGCTACACCTTC
>TRBJ1-1|-|TRBV2|-
CASIRSVLNTEAFF
TGTGCCAGCATTCGTTCAGTGCTGAACACTGAAGCTTTCTTT
>TRBJ2-3|-|TRBV19|TRBD2
CASSIRPSGSTDTQYF
TGTGCCAGTAGTATTAGGCCTAGCGGAAGCACAGATACGCAGTATTTT
>TRBJ2-7|-|TRBV5-1|TRBD1
CASSRDRGSYEQYF
TGCGCCAGCAGCCGGGACAGGGGCTCCTACGAGCAGTACTTC
>TRBJ2-2|-|TRBV6-6|TRBD1
CASRQGTVNTGELFF
TGTGCCAGCAGACAGGGGACAGTAAACACCGGGGAGCTGTTTTTT
>TRBJ1-1|-|TRBV27|-
CASRWVENTEAFF
TGTGCCAGCAGGTGGGTGGAAAACACTGAAGCTTTCTTT
>TRBJ1-2|once|TRBV5-1|TRBD1
CASSPGGGYTF
TGCGCCAGCAGCCCAGGGGGTGGCTACACCTTC
>TRBJ2-1|-|TRBV10-3|-
CAISGTDYNEQFF
TGTGCCATCAGTGGGACAGATTACAATGAGCAGTTCTTC
>TRBJ1-4|-|TRBV19|-
CASSQLGRINELFF
TGTGCCAGTAGTCAGCTGGGTAGGATCAACGAACTGTTTTTT
>TRBJ2-3|once|TRBV18|-
CASSPPGAYTDTQYF
TGTGCCAGCTCACCACCGGGCGCTTACACAGATACGCAGTATTTT
>TRBJ1-1|-|TRBV5-5|-
CASSLQGWTEAFF
TGTGCCAGCAGCTTGCAGGGGTGGACTGAAGCTTTCTTT
>TRBJ1-6|-|TRBV6-5|-
CASSYEQTLNSPLHF
TGTGCCAGCAGTTACGAACAGACACTAAATTCACCCCTCCACTTT
>TRBJ2-7|-|TRBV5-1|-
CASSPRRGSSYEQYF
TGCGCCAGCAGCCCCAGACGGGGGAGCTCCTACGAGCAGTACTTC
>TRBJ2-2|-|TRBV7-3|-
CASSPQRARVAGELFF
TGTGCCAGCAGCCCCCAGCGGGCCCGGGTCGCCGGGGAGCTGTTTTTT
>TRBJ2-2|-|TRBV30|-
CAWSVGGANTGELFF
TGTGCCTGGAGTGTAGGGGGTGCGAACACCGGGGAGCTGTTTTTT
>TRBJ2-2|once|TRBV5-1|-
CASSLALAGELFF
TGCGCCAGCAGCTTGGCCCTGGCCGGGGAGCTGTTTTTT